This T cell receptor (beta chain) stems from a study of T cell responses to AZD1222 COVID-19 vaccine (dated by TCRdb to the early 2020s). In terms of the full investigation: AZD1222 recipients whose second dose came at about 4 weeks and those whose second dose came at about 12 weeks were combined into one group, since spike-specific TCR depth and breadth did not differ between the two schedules. TCR sequencing was performed for roughly 250 trial participants, of whom roughly 200 were given two doses of AZD1222 and some 25 were given two doses of MenACWY control vaccine. Enrollment into the trials was organized by age into subgroups of 18-55, 56-69 and 70-plus years, and those subgroups contained approximately 160, 26 and 62 TCR-sequenced participants, respectively.

On this clone: No antigen is known for it. No base quality information exists; no much larger clone differs at one position.

The time point label on this specimen signifies: baseline before first vaccination. The vaccinee samples were drawn from two UK trials, COV001 and COV002, one of which was a single-blind randomized controlled phase 2/3 trial testing AZD1222 (ChAdOx1 nCoV-19) in healthy adults. Trial participant PBMC samples were collected at day 0 and day 28 after the second dose for TCRbeta chain sequencing. The CDR3 regions of human TCRbeta chains were subjected to immunosequencing. On the authors' methods: Repertoire TCRs were checked for matches against a reference library of SARS-CoV-2-specific TCRs that had been generated using the MIRA antigen-specificity platform. Breadth was defined as the fraction of unique TCRs that were SARS-CoV-2-associated. Depth was defined as the fraction of total T cells that were SARS-CoV-2-associated. Using the MIRA data, each spike-specific TCR was assigned both to the spike region to which the TCR was reactive and to a CD4 or CD8 class. Log10-transformed breadth and depth values were compared by one-way ANOVA with Sidak's multiple comparisons tests. In TCRdb, the immuneACCESS table is reduced to in-frame sequences with V and J assigned. These tables do not hold every clone; where another copy was compared, an unresolved V gene accounts for under half, and the others remain unexplained. V, J and clone size are taken as reported in that table, and D and trimming were inferred from the DNA itself. Present in this sample are tens of thousands of clones, 88% of which were seen just once. The ten largest clones represent 15% to 20% of the sample.

The junction shows trimming of 7 bases on V and 5 bases on J, plus 9 bases between the germline ends. The germline V gene (reference sequence) gives CDR1 as DFQATT and CDR2 as SNEGSKA. Including cysteine and phenylalanine, the CDR3 has 11 amino acids. Only the CDR3 DNA is retained, 33 bases long and in frame from the first base. The paper's findings and limits, for the study overall: A significant rise in spike-specific TCR breadth and depth was observed after two AZD1222 doses relative to day 0 and relative to MenACWY recipients. Only 5 to 7 AZD1222 recipients were SARS-CoV-2 seropositive at baseline, limiting conclusions about previously exposed vaccinees. The whole spike protein was spanned by vaccine-associated CD4 TCRs, and dominant responses were seen in regions 160-218 and 743-854. Epitopes outside the regions mutated in the B.1.351 and B.1.1.7 variants were reportedly recognized by nearly half of the unique spike-specific TCRs. In the small 56-69-year group, the increase in depth fell short of significance, most likely because of low power. Most participants were white British and females outnumbered males, and the authors suggested that clonal diversity may have been underestimated. No day 14 peak-response samples were available, so repertoires were characterized only after the peak T cell response.

The clonotype originates from an adult in good health. The sample consisted of peripheral blood, taken on day 0 of AZD1222 vaccination. The sequence links TRBV20-1 to TRBJ1-5; TRBD1 is a possible D gene, resting on 5 matching bases. The CDR3 loop reads CSDRGDQPQHF. The nucleotide sequence reads TGCAGTGACCGGGGGGATCAGCCCCAGCATTTT.